This TCR beta chain was observed in a study of vaccination effects on CD4 cells after COVID-19. CDR1 and CDR2 from the germline V gene are SGHRS and YFSETQ. This CDR3 has 16 residues. The V gene lost 0 bases and the J gene lost 2 bases, with 13 bases spanning the gap. Antigen-specific CD4+ T cells were expanded with viral peptide pools in the ViraFEST assay before sequencing. Following culture for approximately ten days, CD4+ T cells were isolated. Each participant was administered two doses of either the BNT162b2 or the mRNA-1273 vaccine. Testing of the vaccine recipients showed negative nucleocapsid antibodies and no prior SARS-CoV-2 infection. This clone was seen a single time. Its cognate antigen is unknown. Sequenced by immunoSEQ multiplex PCR; TCRdb stores in-frame clones only, minus some. The sample yields some 61,000 clones, under 85% seen once.

The chain is built from TRBV5-1 and TRBJ2-3; D is undetermined. The sequence was collected from a human donor who received a COVID-19 vaccine. The sequencing used CD4+ T cells from PBMCs cultured with HCoV-OC43 spike peptides, collected after COVID-19 vaccination. Regarding subset: HCoV-OC43 spike overlapping peptide pool stimulation. CDR3 DNA: TGCGCCAGCAGCTTGGTGGCAGGCTACCCCACAGATACGCAGTATTTT. It specifies CASSLVAGYPTDTQYF.